This T cell receptor (beta chain) originates from a study of shared clonotypes between healthy human individuals. Whole-study findings and limits: Sequencing depth was predicted to influence how clonotypes are shared among donors.

The J segment lost 4 bases and the V segment lost 3 bases, leaving 12 bases of the junction unmatched. The CDR3 runs to 16 residues. Germline CDR1 and CDR2: LNHDA and SQIVND (reference sequence). As regards this clone: The target antigen is unknown.

Measured with immunoSEQ multiplex PCR; TCRdb has only the in-frame clones, and not every one. This sample carries approximately 330,000 clones, around 67% of them seen once, and the ten largest clones take 8% to 13%. The clonotype originates from a man younger than 40 in good health. The sequencing sample was made of memory CD4+ T cells sorted from blood. Subset reported: CD45RA-negative fraction. The gene calls are TRBV19 and TRBJ2-7, with TRBD1 matching 7 bases. This CDR3 reads CASSIRGTVSTYEQYF. CDR3 sequence (DNA): TGTGCCAGTAGTATCCGAGGGACAGTTAGTACGTACGAGCAGTACTTC.